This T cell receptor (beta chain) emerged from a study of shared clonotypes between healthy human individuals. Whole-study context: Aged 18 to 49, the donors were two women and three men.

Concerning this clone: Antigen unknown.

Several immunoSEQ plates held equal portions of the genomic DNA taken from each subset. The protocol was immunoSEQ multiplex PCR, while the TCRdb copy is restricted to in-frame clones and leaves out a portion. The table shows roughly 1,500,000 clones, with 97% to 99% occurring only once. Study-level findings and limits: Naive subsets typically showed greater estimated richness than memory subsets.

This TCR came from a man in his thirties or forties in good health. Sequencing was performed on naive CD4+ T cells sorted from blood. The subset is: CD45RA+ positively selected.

CDR3 region: CARGGLVGANVLTF. CDR3 DNA sequence: TGTGCCCGGGGCGGTCTGGTTGGGGCCAACGTCCTGACTTTC. The chain is built from TRBV30 and TRBJ2-6; either TRBD1 or TRBD2 may supply D (5 bases each). Germline V gene sequence: CDR1 GTSNPN, CDR2 SVGIG (reference sequence). V was pared by 8 bases and J by 3 bases, with 14 bases between. The CDR3 spans 14 residues.